This TCR beta chain was profiled in a study of blood T cell repertoires in COVID-19. Study overall: Sources were T cells, B-cell-depleted T cells, or PBMCs; the material itself was cDNA or gDNA.

Germline loops: CDR1 SGHTA, CDR2 FQGNSA. The CDR3 extends over 17 amino acids. Trimming shortened V by 5 bases and J by 2 bases, and 16 bases separated the two germline ends. In the source study's methods: From reference gene primer amplification, estimates of nucleated cell counts were derived. Data came from immunoSEQ multiplex PCR; TCRdb stores just in-frame clones and leaves some out. Clone size and V and J calls were adopted from that table, with D and trimming inferred from the DNA. The top ten hold about 11% of the sample, which has about 85,000 clones, 79% seen once. The material sequenced was peripheral blood. The J gene is TRBJ2-6, the V gene TRBV7-2; D possibly corresponds to TRBD1 (5 bases). This sequence was found in a man in his 70s with acute or convalescent COVID-19. The CDR3 spells CASSPKGYQAGANVLTF. CDR3 in DNA: TGTGCCAGCAGCCCGAAGGGGTATCAGGCTGGGGCCAACGTCCTGACTTTC.